These T cell receptor beta chains were read from a single sample in a study of blood T cell repertoires in COVID-19. Assay: immunoSEQ multiplex PCR; the TCRdb copy retains only in-frame clones and omits some. Here the sample spans about 220,000 clones, about four fifths being singletons. What was sequenced was PBMCs or T cells enriched from blood (not recorded which). These TCRs come from a woman in her thirties or forties with acute COVID-19. Both conserved end residues are part of each CDR3. The order of the fields is clone size, J gene, V gene, D gene, CDR3 protein, CDR3 DNA. A D gene is named only where the DNA matches it firmly. Expanded clones are given a class, and other clones once, few, many or no size at all.

NA	TRBJ2-5	TRBV6-6	NA	CASSYLPRPGDETQYF	TGTGCCAGCAGTTACCTACCGAGACCCGGGGATGAGACCCAGTACTTC
NA	TRBJ1-5	TRBV6-5	NA	CASRGGGNQPQHF	TGTGCCAGCAGGGGGGGAGGGAATCAGCCCCAGCATTTT
NA	TRBJ1-5	TRBV28	TRBD1	CASSSGQENQPQHF	TGTGCCAGCAGTTCCGGACAGGAGAATCAGCCCCAGCATTTT
NA	TRBJ2-1	TRBV9	TRBD1	CASSGQGVRNEQFF	TGTGCCAGCTCCGGACAGGGAGTGAGGAATGAGCAGTTCTTC
once	TRBJ1-2	TRBV10-2	NA	CASSPTGPLAYGYTF	TGCGCCAGCAGTCCCACAGGGCCGTTGGCTTATGGCTACACCTTC
NA	TRBJ2-5	TRBV29-1	TRBD1	CSLKDRAETQYF	TGCAGCCTTAAGGACAGGGCAGAGACCCAGTACTTC
NA	TRBJ1-1	TRBV29-1	TRBD1	CSVTTGGTTEAFF	TGCAGCGTAACGACAGGGGGTACCACTGAAGCTTTCTTT
NA	TRBJ1-1	TRBV10-3	TRBD1	CAISEPAGTADTEAFF	TGTGCCATCAGTGAGCCGGCCGGGACAGCCGACACTGAAGCTTTCTTT
NA	TRBJ2-1	TRBV7-2	TRBD2	CASSFWGRVEQFF	TGTGCCAGCAGCTTTTGGGGGAGGGTTGAGCAGTTCTTC
NA	TRBJ1-1	TRBV28	NA	CATSTAGYNNTEAFF	TGTGCCACCTCAACTGCCGGTTATAACAACACTGAAGCTTTCTTT
NA	TRBJ2-1	TRBV7-9	TRBD2	CASSSQIAGGGYNEQFF	TGTGCCAGCAGCTCTCAGATAGCGGGAGGGGGGTACAATGAGCAGTTCTTC